Listed below are T cell receptor beta chains from one sample, sequenced in a study of technical replicates of blood from a handful of donors. Using immunoSEQ multiplex PCR, the repertoire was profiled, and TCRdb retains in-frame clones only, with some absent. The sample records 55,000 to 75,000 clones, 93% being singletons. The sample consisted of PBMCs. The receptor set was obtained from a human donor in good health. Some clones in this sample may be carry-over from other donors' samples. The CDR3 runs from the conserved cysteine through the conserved F or W.

v_gene | CDR3aa
TRBV9 | CASSVAKGLGETQYF
TRBV5-1 | CASTSGGGYNEQFF
TRBV7-6 | CASSFGGKNSPLHF
TRBV30 | CAWSADSYGYTF
TRBV5-4 | CASSLRLAGGGGAKNIQYF
TRBV7-2 | CASSLGPGEQYF
TRBV5-6 | CASRPWGAGVGNEQFF
TRBV18 | CASSQTGGYEQYF
TRBV5-4 | CASSLGQAYGKNTEAFF
TRBV2 | CASSPRRLGEVAGYTF
TRBV30 | CAWEQSSGANVLTF
TRBV5-1 | CASSYLSGSNEQFF
TRBV5-1 | CASSLPTGDNSPLHF
TRBV2 | CASSRSNTEAFF
TRBV15 | CATSKRGGVTDTQYF
TRBV7-3 | CASSLGGQPQHF
TRBV4-2 | CASSQELAGGTDTQYF
TRBV6-1 | CASSDPSGNAYNEQFF
TRBV19 | CASTPDSFTEQYF
TRBV4-2 | CASSQVGQYNEQFF
TRBV6-5 | CASSYSIGQGGSPLHF
TRBV7-2 | CASSPSGDLVDYGYTF
TRBV5-4 | CASSPESPGNTIYF
TRBV6-4 | CASSDGPGGGEAFF
TRBV5-6 | CASSSYSQGAIAKNIQYF
TRBV6-5 | CASSSPSGQGAFF
TRBV5-6 | CASSLTGMGQETQYF
TRBV6-5 | CASSADSYSYEQYF
TRBV4-1 | CASSPYVNYEQYF
TRBV12-5 | CASGLPPTGQDDEQFF
TRBV14 | CASSQVGRRATGELFF
TRBV9 | CASSLDRQGRMRYGYTF
TRBV7-8 | CASSLSVGQGESTNEKLFF
TRBV7-2 | CASSPPGQGANEQYF
TRBV7-9 | CASSAGEGGSPHNEQFF
TRBV18 | CASSPPEGEGEKLFF
TRBV7-2 | CASSPPPGGGKNIQYF
TRBV19 | CASSIALRATNEKLFF
TRBV29-1 | CSVEGQGPYGYTF
TRBV2 | CASSEGPRLAGNEQFF
TRBV2 | CASSEGTSGSYEQYF
TRBV7-6 | CASSLGASVTQEQFF
TRBV18 | CASSPQGAETQYF
TRBV5-4 | CASSLIAGGPTYEQYF
TRBV19 | CASRGQGIYEQYF
TRBV5-1 | CASRAGDYSNQPQHF
TRBV6-1 | CASQSGLMNTEAFF
TRBV7-6 | CASSPGITYNEQFF
TRBV29-1 | CSAERGGYTF
TRBV19 | CPGTDRDNEQFF
TRBV7-2 | CASSGTSGSYEQYF
TRBV18 | CASSPRTENTEAFF
TRBV5-1 | CASSREGPPNEQFF